This TCR beta chain was obtained from a study of cytomegalovirus exposure and HLA in healthy donors (dated by TCRdb to 2017 to 2019). A note on the overall study: According to an earlier analysis of around 600 of the donors, some 180 million T cells yielded 90 million to 130 million unique TCR beta sequences and approximately 280 Gb of sequence data. An early release that covered roughly 600 HLA-typed donors contained around 330 gigabases of sequencing data and about 93 million unique TCR sequences. The genetic ancestry cluster associated with self-reported Caucasian donors included 81% of the roughly 380 genotyped donors. The study aimed to test whether cataloging public T cell receptors could reveal signatures of past pathogen exposure. The T cell repertoires of 700 or so subjects were profiled by immunosequencing and related to cytomegalovirus serostatus. Along with the approximately 700-subject first cohort, a separate validation cohort of approximately 110 different subjects was used. High-throughput TCR immunosequencing, statistical association of individual TCRs with disease status, and machine learning were combined to predict cytomegalovirus infection status. A later analysis re-analyzed previously published TCR beta repertoires from 550 to 700 donors and added high-resolution HLA genotyping to study TCR occurrence patterns. The later analysis used no new phenotypic data to find candidate immune exposures, relying instead on TCR beta sequences and their occurrence across donors. An earlier analysis of around 580 of the donors used high-throughput TCR beta sequencing to judge whether each TCR beta V gene segment behaved as functional or pseudogenic. Donor age, sex, ethnicity and CMV serostatus were compiled alongside the repertoire data. In a later genetic analysis, genome-wide SNP genotypes for about 55% of the 666 donors were used, and that subset was treated as a discovery cohort. Every repertoire in the discovery cohort had been generated on one and the same sequencing platform. Both class I and class II loci were covered by HLA typing, at four-digit resolution. The number of donors typed differed by locus, with about 629-630 for A, B, C, DRB1 and DQB1, around 500 for DQA1, over 600 for DPA1, and 472 for DPB1. Because of strong linkage in the cohort, roughly five DR-DQ haplotypes were treated as single units for association and clustering. Among a few hundred genotyped donors of the cohort, an average of around 240,000 unique TCR beta nucleotide sequences were sequenced per donor, roughly 20% of them non-productive. Study-wide findings and limitations: The presence/absence analyses assumed that sequencing depth was roughly uniform across donors, and that assumption may not be true. In a later analysis, HLA-associated TCR beta chains showed more clonal expansion and lower generation probabilities than non-associated chains that were equally common. Immune exposure information for the cohort was limited to CMV serostatus. According to a later analysis, parvovirus B19, influenza, CMV and Epstein-Barr virus appeared linked to several top co-occurrence clusters. In a later analysis, most CMV-associated TCR beta chains were found to appear HLA-restricted, with HLA associations seemingly driven largely by CMV exposure. The earlier analysis of around 600 of the donors excluded roughly 17 rarely observed V segments, including chromosome 9 orphons, because counts were too low. Correlated functional status among segregating V segments might be attributable to linkage disequilibrium, but an unknown experimental factor could not be ruled out. An earlier analysis of around 500 of the donors showed that most TCR beta V segments appeared in productive rearrangements either about 90% or about 30% of the time, which broadly matched IMGT annotations. When HLA alleles, especially DR and DQ, strongly co-occurred, attributing TCR associations to individual alleles was difficult. A later analysis associated about 18,000 TCR beta sequences with specific HLA alleles at a false discovery rate of 0.05. Most TCR sequences were observed very rarely across donors, whereas some public TCRs were present in many individuals. An association between a missense DCLRE1C variant and V-gene and J-gene trimming of TCR beta chains was found in a later genetic analysis and replicated in an independent cohort. In vitro tests confirmed that a few of the cytomegalovirus-associated TCR beta chains recognize cytomegalovirus antigens. Some IMGT-functional V segments, including TRBV6-2 and TRBV6-3, could not be distinguished by the 87-base-pair reads and were therefore excluded. A further reported finding was that TCR beta sequences accurately predicted the HLA-A and HLA-B alleles for most subjects in the first cohort. According to a later genetic analysis, donors in an Asian-associated ancestry cluster had fewer N-insertions in productive TCRs than the approximately 630-donor mean. According to a later analysis, TCR association rates differed among HLA loci, with DRB1 alleles showing the most associated TCRs and HLA-C alleles showing the fewest. According to the authors, the approach could potentially be generalized to other disease states and immunological phenotypes. In both the original and validation cohorts, the classifier was reported to diagnose cytomegalovirus status with high specificity and sensitivity. A cluster of highly shared sequence variants was judged likely to represent a technical artifact of the sequencing pipeline. Because HLA typing was missing for some donors at each locus, association tests included only the typed subset. The study listed over 150 TCR beta chains as associated with cytomegalovirus. In this cohort, only TCR beta chains were sequenced, and detectable features were limited by the absence of alpha or paired-chain data.

Ends trimmed: V by 1 base, J by 3 bases; bases unmatched to a gene: 5. For CDR1 and CDR2, the germline V gene lists SGHDN and FVKESK. The CDR3 starts with the cysteine, ends with the phenylalanine, and has 15 residues. Left in the record is the CDR3 DNA by itself, 45 bases read in frame from the first base. A note on this clone: Its antigen specificity is not known.

The library was made by the immunoSEQ multiplex PCR assay. For the multiplex PCR, a mixture combining 60 forward primers for TCR Vbeta segments and 13 reverse primers for TCR Jbeta segments was used. The CDR3 region of rearranged TCR beta genes was amplified from genomic DNA with a multiplex PCR assay. The amplified TCR beta libraries were sequenced on the Illumina HiSeq System as 87-base-pair reads. As for the original processing: Across the 700 or so repertoires, a later analysis counted around 80 million unique TCR beta chains, some 11 million of which were shared by at least two donors. To remove PCR and sequencing errors, raw reads were error-corrected and collapsed into unique sequences using a nearest-neighbor algorithm that merged closely related sequences. To assign V, D and J gene segments, CDR3 sequences were aligned to IMGT reference sequences. Each retained sequence needed at least a six-nucleotide match to both a V gene segment and a J gene segment. A rearrangement was called productive if the CDR3 had no stop codons and remained in frame with V and J, and every other rearrangement was called non-productive. Following IMGT convention, CDR3 was defined as the stretch from the second conserved V-encoded cysteine up to the conserved J-encoded phenylalanine. The earlier analysis of about 640 of the donors excluded any sequence lacking an unambiguous match to a single V gene segment. An earlier analysis of a few hundred of the donors classified V segments as functional when productive rearrangements were above 56.7% and as segregating when the standard deviation between donors was above 5%. To diagnose cytomegalovirus status from the catalog of TCR beta chain sequences, a statistical classification framework was built. In a later analysis, V and J genes were assigned by comparing TCR nucleotide sequences against IMGT/GENE-DB human TR gene sequences. In a later analysis, CDR3 sequences and most-parsimonious VDJ recombination scenarios were assigned using the TCRdist pipeline. In a later analysis, every TCR beta chain was defined by the combination of its CDR3 amino acid sequence and its V-gene family, and reads without a unique V-gene family were dropped. A later analysis removed over 500 highly shared, low-generation-probability nucleotide sequences to deal with suspected cross-contamination and a sequencing artifact. In a later analysis, a clonal expansion index was calculated for each public chain from normalized within-repertoire ranks of inferred template counts. In a later analysis, generation probabilities were computed with a VDJ recombination model fitted to out-of-frame rearrangements, and the resulting probabilities were checked against IGoR. In a later analysis, hypergeometric tests were used to score TCR-TCR, TCR-HLA and TCR-CMV co-occurrence, with a repertoire-size bias correction applied to TCR pairs. To estimate false discovery rates, a later analysis permuted the HLA or CMV assignments 20 times. In a later analysis, co-occurring TCRs were grouped using DBSCAN, and TCRdist sequence similarity was added for clustering within HLA-allele-positive subsets. For co-occurrence clustering, repertoires with fewer than 30,000 or more than 120,000 public chains were excluded, along with about five repertoires with anomalous nucleotide sharing. TCRdb stores this immuneACCESS table with in-frame sequences only. Part of the clones is absent; in the studies checked, under half of the shortfall reflects unresolved V genes, and no reason is known for the rest. The V and J calls and clone size are taken from that table; D and trimming were inferred from the DNA. This sample's table contains roughly 40,000 clones. The biggest ten clones account for less than 1.5% of the sample.

The cohort was made up of 666 healthy bone marrow donors. At the time of sampling, all cohort members were nominally healthy, though unrecorded immune exposures were likely present. The donor was CMV seronegative and was included in the group of about 400 seronegative cohort members. A peripheral blood sample was provided by each donor, and peripheral blood mononuclear cells were used for TCR beta sequencing. The Qiagen DNeasy Blood Extraction Kit was used to extract genomic DNA from the blood cell samples. The receptor comes from a man aged 30-40 years in good health and CMV-seronegative. Sequences were obtained from PBMCs. Rearrangement joined TRBV14 to TRBJ2-7; a stretch of 8 junction bases matches TRBD2. The nucleotide sequence is TGTGCCAGCAGCCAAGGGACTAGCAGATACTACGAGCAGTACTTC. Its translation is CASSQGTSRYYEQYF.